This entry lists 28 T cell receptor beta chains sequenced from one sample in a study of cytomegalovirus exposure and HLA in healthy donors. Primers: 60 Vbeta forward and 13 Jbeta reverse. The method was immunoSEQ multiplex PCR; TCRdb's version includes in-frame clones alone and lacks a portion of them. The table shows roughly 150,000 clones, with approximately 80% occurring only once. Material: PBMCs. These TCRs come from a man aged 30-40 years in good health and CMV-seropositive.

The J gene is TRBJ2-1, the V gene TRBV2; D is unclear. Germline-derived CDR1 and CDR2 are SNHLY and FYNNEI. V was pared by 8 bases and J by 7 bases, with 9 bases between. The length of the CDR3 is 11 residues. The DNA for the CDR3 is TGTGCCAGCCTTAGCTGGAATGAGCAGTTCTTC. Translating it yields CASLSWNEQFF.

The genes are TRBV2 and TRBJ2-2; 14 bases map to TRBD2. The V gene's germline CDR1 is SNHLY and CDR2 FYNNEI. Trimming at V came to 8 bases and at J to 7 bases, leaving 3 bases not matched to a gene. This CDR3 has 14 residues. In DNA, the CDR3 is TGTGCCAGCCTAGGGACTAGCGGGAGCGGGGAGCTGTTTTTT. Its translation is CASLGTSGSGELFF.

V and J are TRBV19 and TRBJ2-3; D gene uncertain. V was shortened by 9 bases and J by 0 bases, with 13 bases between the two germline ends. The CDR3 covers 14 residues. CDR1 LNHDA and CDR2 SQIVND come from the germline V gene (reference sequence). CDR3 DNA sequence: TGTGCCAGCGGAAACAGCTACAGCACAGATACGCAGTATTTT. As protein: CASGNSYSTDTQYF.

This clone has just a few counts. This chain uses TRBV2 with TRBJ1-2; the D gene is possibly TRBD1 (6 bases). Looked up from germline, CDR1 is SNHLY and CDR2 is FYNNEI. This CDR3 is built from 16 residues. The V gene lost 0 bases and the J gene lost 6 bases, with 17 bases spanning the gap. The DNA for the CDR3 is TGTGCCAGCAGTGAAGCCTGGGGGGGGCGGATAGATGGCTACACCTTC. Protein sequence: CASSEAWGGRIDGYTF.

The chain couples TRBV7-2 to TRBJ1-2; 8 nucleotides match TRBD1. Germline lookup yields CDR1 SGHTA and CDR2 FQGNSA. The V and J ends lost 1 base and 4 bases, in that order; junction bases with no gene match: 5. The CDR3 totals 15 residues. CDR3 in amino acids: CASSLVDRVGYGYTF. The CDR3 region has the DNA TGTGCCAGCAGCTTAGTGGACAGGGTAGGCTATGGCTACACCTTC.

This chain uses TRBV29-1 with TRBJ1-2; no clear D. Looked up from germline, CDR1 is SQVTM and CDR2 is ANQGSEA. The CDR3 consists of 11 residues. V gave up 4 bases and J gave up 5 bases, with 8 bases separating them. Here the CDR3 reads CSVVTTYGYTF. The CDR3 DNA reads TGCAGCGTTGTGACGACATATGGCTACACCTTC. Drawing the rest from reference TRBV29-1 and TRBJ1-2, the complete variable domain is SAVISQKPSRDICQRGTSLTIQCQVDSQVTMMFWYRQQPGQSLTLIATANQGSEATYESGFVIDKFPISRPNLTFSTLTVSNMSPEDSSIYLCSVVTTYGYTFGSGTRLTVV.

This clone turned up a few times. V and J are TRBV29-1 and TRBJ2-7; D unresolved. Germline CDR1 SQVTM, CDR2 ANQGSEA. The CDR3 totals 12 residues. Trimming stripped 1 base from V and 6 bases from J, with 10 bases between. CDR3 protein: CSVEAPGFEQYF. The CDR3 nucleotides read TGCAGCGTTGAAGCACCCGGGTTCGAGCAGTACTTC.

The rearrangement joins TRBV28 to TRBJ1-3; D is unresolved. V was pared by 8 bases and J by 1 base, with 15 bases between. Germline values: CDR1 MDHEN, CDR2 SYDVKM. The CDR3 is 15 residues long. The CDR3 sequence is CASFRGINSGNTIYF. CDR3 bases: TGTGCCAGCTTTAGAGGGATTAATTCTGGAAACACCATATATTTT.

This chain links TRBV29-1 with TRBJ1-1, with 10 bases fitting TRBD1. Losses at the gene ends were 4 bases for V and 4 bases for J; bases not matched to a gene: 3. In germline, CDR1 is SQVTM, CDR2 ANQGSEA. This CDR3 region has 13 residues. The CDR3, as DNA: TGCAGCGTTGCCCGGACAGGGGGCACTGAAGCTTTCTTT. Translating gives CSVARTGGTEAFF.

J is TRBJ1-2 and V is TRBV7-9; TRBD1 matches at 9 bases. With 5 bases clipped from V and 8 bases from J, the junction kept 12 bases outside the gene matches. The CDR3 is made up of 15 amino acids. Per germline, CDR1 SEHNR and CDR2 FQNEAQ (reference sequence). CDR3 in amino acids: CASSKEPQGAEGYTF. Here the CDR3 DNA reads TGTGCCAGCAGCAAGGAACCACAGGGGGCGGAGGGCTACACCTTC.

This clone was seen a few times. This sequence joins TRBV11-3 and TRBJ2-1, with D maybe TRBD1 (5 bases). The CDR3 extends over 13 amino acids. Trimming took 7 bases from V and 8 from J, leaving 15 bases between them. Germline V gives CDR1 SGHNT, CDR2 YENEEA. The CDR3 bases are TGTGCCAGCACCCAGCAAGGGGATGATGAGCAGTTCTTC. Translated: CASTQQGDDEQFF.

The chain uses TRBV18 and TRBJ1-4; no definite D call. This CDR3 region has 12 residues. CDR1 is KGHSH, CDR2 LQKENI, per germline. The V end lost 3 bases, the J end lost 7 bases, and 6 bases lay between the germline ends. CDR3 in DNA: TGTGCCAGCTCACCTGAGGGTGAAAAACTGTTTTTT. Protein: CASSPEGEKLFF.

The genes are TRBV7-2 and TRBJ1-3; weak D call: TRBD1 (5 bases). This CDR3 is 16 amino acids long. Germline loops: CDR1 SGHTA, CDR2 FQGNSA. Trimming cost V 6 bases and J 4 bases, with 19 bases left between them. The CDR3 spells CASRFPNGGRGNTIYF. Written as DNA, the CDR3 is TGTGCCAGCAGATTCCCAAACGGGGGGAGGGGAAACACCATATATTTT.

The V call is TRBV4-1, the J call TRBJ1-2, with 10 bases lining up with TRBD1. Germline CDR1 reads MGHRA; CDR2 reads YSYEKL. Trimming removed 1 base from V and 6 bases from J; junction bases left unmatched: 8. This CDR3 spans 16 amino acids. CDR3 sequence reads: CASSQGQGARKDGYTF. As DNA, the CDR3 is TGCGCCAGCAGCCAAGGACAGGGGGCGAGGAAGGATGGCTACACCTTC.

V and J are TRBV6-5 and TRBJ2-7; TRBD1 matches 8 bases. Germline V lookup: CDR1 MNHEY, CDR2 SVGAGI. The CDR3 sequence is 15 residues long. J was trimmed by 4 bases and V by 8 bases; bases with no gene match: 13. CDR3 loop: CASGPVGQGKYEQYF. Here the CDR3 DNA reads TGTGCCAGCGGGCCGGTTGGACAGGGTAAATACGAGCAGTACTTC.

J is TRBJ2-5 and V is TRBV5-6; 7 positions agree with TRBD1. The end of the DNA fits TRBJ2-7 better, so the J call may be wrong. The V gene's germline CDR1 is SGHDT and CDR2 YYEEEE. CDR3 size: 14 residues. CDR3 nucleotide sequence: TGTGCCAGCAGCCACAGGACAGGAGCCTACGAGCAGTACTTC. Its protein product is CASSHRTGAYEQYF.

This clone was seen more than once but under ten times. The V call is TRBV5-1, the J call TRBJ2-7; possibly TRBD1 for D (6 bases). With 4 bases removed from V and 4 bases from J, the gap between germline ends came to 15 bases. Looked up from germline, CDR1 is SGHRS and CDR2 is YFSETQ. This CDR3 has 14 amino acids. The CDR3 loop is CASSQVGAYYEQYF. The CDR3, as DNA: TGCGCCAGCAGCCAGGTGGGGGCGTATTACGAGCAGTACTTC. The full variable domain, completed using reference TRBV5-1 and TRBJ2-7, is KAGVTQTPRYLIKTRGQQVTLSCSPISGHRSVSWYQQTPGQGLQFLFEYFSETQRNKGNFPGRFSGRQFSNSRSEMNVSTLELGDSALYLCASSQVGAYYEQYFGPGTRLTVT.

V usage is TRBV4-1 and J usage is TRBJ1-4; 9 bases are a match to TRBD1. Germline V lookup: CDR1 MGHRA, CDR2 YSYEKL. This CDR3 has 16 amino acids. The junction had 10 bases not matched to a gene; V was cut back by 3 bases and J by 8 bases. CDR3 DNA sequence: TGCGCCAGCAGCCAGGGGTGGGGACAGGGTCAGGAAAAACTGTTTTTT. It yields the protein CASSQGWGQGQEKLFF.

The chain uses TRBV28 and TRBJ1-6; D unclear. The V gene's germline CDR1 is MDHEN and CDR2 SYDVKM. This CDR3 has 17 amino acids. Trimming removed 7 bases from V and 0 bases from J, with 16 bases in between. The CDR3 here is CASTLTIGSSYNSPLHF. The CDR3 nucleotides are TGTGCCAGCACCCTAACTATCGGAAGCTCCTATAATTCACCCCTCCACTTT.

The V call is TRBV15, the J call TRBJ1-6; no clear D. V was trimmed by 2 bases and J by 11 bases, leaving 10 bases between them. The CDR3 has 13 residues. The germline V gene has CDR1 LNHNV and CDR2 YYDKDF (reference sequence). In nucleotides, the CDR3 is TGTGCCACCAGCAGACGAACAGCGGCACCCCTCCACTTT. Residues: CATSRRTAAPLHF.

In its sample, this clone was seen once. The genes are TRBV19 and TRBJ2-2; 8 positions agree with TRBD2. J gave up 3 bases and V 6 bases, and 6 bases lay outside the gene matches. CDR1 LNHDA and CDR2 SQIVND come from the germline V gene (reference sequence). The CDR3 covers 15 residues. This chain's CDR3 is CASSKREWDTGELFF. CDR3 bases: TGTGCCAGTAGCAAGCGGGAGTGGGACACCGGGGAGCTGTTTTTT.

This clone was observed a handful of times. The CDR3 nucleotides read TGTGCCAGCGGGAGGACCGAGTTCTACGAGCAGTACTTC. Translation: CASGRTEFYEQYF. The V and J genes are TRBV19 and TRBJ2-7; 7 bases are shared with TRBD2. J was trimmed by 3 bases and V by 9 bases; bases with no gene match: 8. This CDR3 has 13 amino acids. Germline CDR1 and CDR2: LNHDA and SQIVND (reference sequence).

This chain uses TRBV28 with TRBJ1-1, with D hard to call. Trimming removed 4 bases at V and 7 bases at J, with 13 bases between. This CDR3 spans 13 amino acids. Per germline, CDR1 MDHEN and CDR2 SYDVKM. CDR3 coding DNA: TGTGCCAGCAGTTACCTCCAGAGGAATGAAGCTTTCTTT. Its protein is CASSYLQRNEAFF.

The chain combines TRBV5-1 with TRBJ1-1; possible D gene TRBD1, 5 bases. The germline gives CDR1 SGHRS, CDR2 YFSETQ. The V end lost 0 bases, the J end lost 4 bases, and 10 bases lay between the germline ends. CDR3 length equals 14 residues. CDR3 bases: TGCGCCAGCAGCTTGGACGGGGGGGTCACTGAAGCTTTCTTT. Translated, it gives CASSLDGGVTEAFF.

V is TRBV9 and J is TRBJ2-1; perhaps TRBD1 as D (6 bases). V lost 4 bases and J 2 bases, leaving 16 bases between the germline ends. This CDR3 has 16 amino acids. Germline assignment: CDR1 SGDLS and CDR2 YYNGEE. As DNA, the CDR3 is TGTGCCAGCAGCACCGGGACACCCCTTCCCTACAATGAGCAGTTCTTC. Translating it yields CASSTGTPLPYNEQFF. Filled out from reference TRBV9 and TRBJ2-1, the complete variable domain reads DSGVTQTPKHLITATGQRVTLRCSPRSGDLSVYWYQQSLDQGLQFLIQYYNGEERAKGNILERFSAQQFPDLHSELNLSSLELGDSALYFCASSTGTPLPYNEQFFGPGTRLTVL.

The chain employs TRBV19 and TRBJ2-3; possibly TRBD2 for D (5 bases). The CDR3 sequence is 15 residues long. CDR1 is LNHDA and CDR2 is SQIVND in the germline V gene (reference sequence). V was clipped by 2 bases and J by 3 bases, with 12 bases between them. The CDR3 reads CASSIRRTGTDTQYF. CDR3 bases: TGTGCCAGTAGTATAAGGCGGACGGGGACAGATACGCAGTATTTT.

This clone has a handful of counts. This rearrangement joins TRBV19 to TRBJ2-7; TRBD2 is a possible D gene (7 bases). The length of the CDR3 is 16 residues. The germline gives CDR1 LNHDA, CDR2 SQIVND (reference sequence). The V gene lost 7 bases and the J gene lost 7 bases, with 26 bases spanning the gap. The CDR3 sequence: CASTVSGGGGLGEQYF. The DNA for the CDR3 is TGTGCCAGTACCGTATCAGGAGGGGGAGGACTAGGAGAGCAGTACTTC. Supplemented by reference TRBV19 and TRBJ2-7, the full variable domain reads DGGITQSPKYLFRKEGQNVTLSCEQNLNHDAMYWYRQDPGQGLRLIYYSQIVNDFQKGDIAEGYSVSREKKESFPLTVTSAQKNPTAFYLCASTVSGGGGLGEQYFGPGTRLTVT.

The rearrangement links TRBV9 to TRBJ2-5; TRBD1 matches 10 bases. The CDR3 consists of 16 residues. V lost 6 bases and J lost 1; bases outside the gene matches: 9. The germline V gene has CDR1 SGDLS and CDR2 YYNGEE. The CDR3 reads CASTPAGTGVQETQYF. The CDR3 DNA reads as TGTGCCAGCACCCCAGCCGGGACAGGGGTCCAAGAGACCCAGTACTTC.